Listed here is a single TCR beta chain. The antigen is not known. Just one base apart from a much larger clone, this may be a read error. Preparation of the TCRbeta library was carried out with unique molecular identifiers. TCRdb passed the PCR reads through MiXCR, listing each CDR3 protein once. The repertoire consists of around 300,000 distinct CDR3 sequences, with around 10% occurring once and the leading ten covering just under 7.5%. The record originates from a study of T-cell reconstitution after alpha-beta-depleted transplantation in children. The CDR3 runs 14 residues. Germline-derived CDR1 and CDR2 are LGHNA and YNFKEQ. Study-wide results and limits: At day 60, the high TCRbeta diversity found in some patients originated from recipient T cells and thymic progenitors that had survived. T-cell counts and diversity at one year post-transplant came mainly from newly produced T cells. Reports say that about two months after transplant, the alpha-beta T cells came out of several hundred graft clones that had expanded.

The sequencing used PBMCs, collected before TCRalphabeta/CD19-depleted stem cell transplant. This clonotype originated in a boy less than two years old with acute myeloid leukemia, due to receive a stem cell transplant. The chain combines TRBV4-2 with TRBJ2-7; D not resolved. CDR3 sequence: CASSQEARSYKQYF. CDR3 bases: TGTGCCAGCAGCCAAGAAGCAAGATCCTACAAGCAGTACTTC.